These 31 T cell receptor beta chains were sequenced from one sample in a study of a mutant IDH1 vaccine in newly diagnosed glioma. Produced via immunoSEQ multiplex PCR; TCRdb's table is partial and in-frame only. This sample has under 45,000 clones, with under 80% found just once. Their cognate antigens are unknown. Time point indicated: week 23, last vaccination. What each vaccine dose contained was 300 ug of mutant IDH1 20-mer peptide, accompanied by topical imiquimod. The sample here was PBMCs, taken from a glioma patient whose treatment included an IDH1 peptide vaccine. These receptors all come from a man aged 50 to 59 with glioma.

The chain carries TRBV30 and TRBJ2-2; D could derive from TRBD1 or TRBD2 (6 bases each). Germline assignment: CDR1 GTSNPN and CDR2 SVGIG (reference sequence). V was shortened by 0 bases and J by 11 bases, with 19 bases between the two germline ends. The CDR3 sequence is 15 residues long. CDR3 amino acids: CAWSVGGTKGPELFF. Here the CDR3 DNA reads TGTGCCTGGAGTGTTGGAGGGACAAAAGGACCCGAGCTGTTTTTT.

The rearrangement joins TRBV6-1 to TRBJ2-5; D remains unclear. With 0 bases removed from V and 5 bases from J, the gap between germline ends came to 16 bases. Germline CDR1 reads MNHNS; CDR2 reads SASEGT. The CDR3 extends over 16 amino acids. As DNA, the CDR3 is TGTGCCAGCAGTGAAGCGATGAAGGACCCGTTGGAGACCCAGTACTTC. Its protein is CASSEAMKDPLETQYF.

The chain has TRBV6-6 and TRBJ1-5; 7 nucleotides line up with TRBD1. The CDR3 spans 14 residues. J was trimmed by 3 bases and V by 6 bases; bases with no gene match: 5. From germline, CDR1 is MNHNY and CDR2 SVGAGI (reference sequence). The CDR3 region has the DNA TGTGCCAGCAGACCAGGACAGGTCAATCAGCCCCAGCATTTT. Amino acids: CASRPGQVNQPQHF.

The V and J genes are TRBV5-1 and TRBJ1-1, with a tentative D call TRBD1 (5 bases). Per the germline V gene, CDR1 is SGHRS and CDR2 is YFSETQ. The V and J ends lost 4 bases and 3 bases respectively, with 13 bases between them. This CDR3 spans 14 amino acids. CDR3: CASSPDTWDTEAFF. CDR3 bases: TGCGCCAGCAGCCCGGACACCTGGGACACTGAAGCTTTCTTT.

V usage is TRBV30 and J usage is TRBJ1-4, with TRBD1 as a possible D gene (6 bases). V lost 2 bases, J lost 5 bases, and 15 bases lay in between. From germline, CDR1 is GTSNPN and CDR2 SVGIG (reference sequence). The CDR3 extends over 15 amino acids. The CDR3 sequence: CAWSRGEGGNEKLFF. CDR3 coding DNA: TGTGCCTGGAGTAGGGGGGAAGGGGGGAATGAAAAACTGTTTTTT. The variable domain in full, completed from reference TRBV30 and TRBJ1-4, reads SQTIHQWPATLVQPVGSPLSLECTVEGTSNPNLYWYRQAAGRGLQLLFYSVGIGQISSEVPQNLSASRPQDRQFILSSKKLLLSDSGFYLCAWSRGEGGNEKLFFGSGTQLSVL.

The V and J genes are TRBV6-5 and TRBJ1-2; TRBD1 is a possible D gene (6 bases). Trimming pared 5 bases from V and 6 bases from J, leaving 10 bases between. The CDR3 is made up of 12 amino acids. CDR1 and CDR2 from the germline V gene are MNHEY and SVGAGI. The CDR3 nucleotides are TGTGCCAGCAGTAGGGGGGATCATGGCTACACCTTC. Its translation is CASSRGDHGYTF.

This rearrangement joins TRBV6-1 to TRBJ2-5, with D perhaps matching TRBD2 (7 bases). CDR1 is MNHNS, CDR2 SASEGT, per germline. This CDR3 is built from 14 residues. With 7 bases removed from V and 5 bases from J, the gap between germline ends came to 17 bases. CDR3 loop: CASMGRGAWETQYF. The CDR3 bases are TGTGCCAGCATGGGGAGGGGGGCATGGGAGACCCAGTACTTC.

The rearrangement joins TRBV7-2 to TRBJ1-1; tentatively, D is TRBD1 (5 bases). The CDR3 totals 14 residues. CDR1 is SGHTA and CDR2 is FQGNSA in the germline V gene. With 5 bases removed from V and 4 bases from J, the gap between germline ends came to 14 bases. DNA for the CDR3: TGTGCCAGCAGCATCCGGGGGTCTTTCACTGAAGCTTTCTTT. This sequence encodes CASSIRGSFTEAFF.

V and J are TRBV5-4 and TRBJ2-7; perhaps TRBD1 as D (7 bases). V was clipped by 4 bases and J by 2 bases, with 19 bases between them. This CDR3 spans 16 amino acids. Germline V CDR1 and CDR2: SGHNT, YYREEE (reference sequence). The CDR3 sequence is CASSPQGGFGTYEQYF. CDR3 DNA: TGTGCCAGCAGCCCCCAGGGGGGTTTTGGTACCTACGAGCAGTACTTC.

CDR3 bases: TGTGCCTGGAGTGCGTCGAGGGAGACCCAGTACTTC. Amino acid sequence: CAWSASRETQYF. The chain joins TRBV30 to TRBJ2-5; D is ambiguous. The V gene lost 1 base and the J gene lost 5 bases, with 8 bases spanning the gap. Germline loops: CDR1 GTSNPN, CDR2 SVGIG (reference sequence). The CDR3 extends over 12 amino acids.

The V and J genes are TRBV28 and TRBJ1-2; tentative D call: TRBD1 (5 bases). V was clipped by 5 bases and J by 6 bases, with 13 bases between them. The CDR3 contains 13 residues. CDR1 is MDHEN, CDR2 SYDVKM, per germline. The CDR3 protein is CASSPPAGNGYTF. In nucleotides, the CDR3 is TGTGCCAGCAGTCCGCCGGCAGGGAATGGCTACACCTTC.

The chain has TRBV7-8 and TRBJ2-2; D tentatively reads TRBD1 or TRBD2 (5 bases each). V lost 5 bases and J 1 base, leaving 14 bases between the germline ends. This CDR3 has 16 amino acids. Germline CDR1 is SGHVS and CDR2 is FQNEAQ. The CDR3, as DNA: TGTGCCAGCAGCCCGAGGGCGAGGGGGAACACCGGGGAGCTGTTTTTT. Its translation: CASSPRARGNTGELFF.

The chain combines TRBV19 with TRBJ2-6, with TRBD1 identical over 10 bases. Per germline, CDR1 LNHDA and CDR2 SQIVND (reference sequence). The junction had 10 bases not matched to a gene; V was cut back by 7 bases and J by 4 bases. The CDR3 contains 17 residues. The CDR3 nucleotides are TGTGCCAGTAACACCGGGACAGGGGTGTGGGGGGCCAACGTCCTGACTTTC. Amino acids: CASNTGTGVWGANVLTF.

The chain carries TRBV4-1 and TRBJ2-2, with 7 nucleotides matching TRBD2. The ends lost 4 bases at V and 5 bases at J; junction bases unmatched: 7. From germline, CDR1 is MGHRA and CDR2 YSYEKL. CDR3 size: 15 residues. The CDR3 nucleotides are TGCGCCAGCAGCCTTTATTCTAGCGGTACCGGGGAGCTGTTTTTT. Translated, it gives CASSLYSSGTGELFF.

The chain employs TRBV5-6 and TRBJ2-5, with 10 bases fitting TRBD2. Unmatched junction bases numbered 7, after V lost 0 bases and J lost 5 bases. CDR1 and CDR2 (germline): SGHDT, YYEEEE. The CDR3 spans 16 residues. The CDR3 DNA is TGTGCCAGCAGCTTGGTTAGCGGGGGGCCCGGGGAGACCCAGTACTTC. It specifies CASSLVSGGPGETQYF.

The V gene is TRBV20-1, the J gene TRBJ1-4, with D unclear. The V gene's germline CDR1 is DFQATT and CDR2 SNEGSKA (reference sequence). The V gene lost 5 bases and the J gene lost 8 bases, with 9 bases spanning the gap. This CDR3 spans 11 amino acids. CDR3 amino acids: CSALLEEKLFF. CDR3 in DNA: TGCAGTGCTCTGCTAGAGGAAAAACTGTTTTTT.

The chain joins TRBV18 to TRBJ2-5; a possible D gene is TRBD1 (5 bases). The CDR3 contains 12 residues. CDR1 is KGHSH and CDR2 is LQKENI in the germline V gene. Trimming took off 2 bases at V and 5 bases at J, with 6 bases between the two ends. The CDR3 DNA sequence: TGTGCCAGCTCACCAGCAGGGGAGACCCAGTACTTC. Protein product: CASSPAGETQYF.

CDR3 DNA sequence: TGTGCCAGCAGCTATCGCGGCTACACCTTC. Protein: CASSYRGYTF. The chain recombines TRBV5-8 with TRBJ1-2; D is unclear. The CDR3 runs to 10 residues. Germline lookup yields CDR1 SGHTS and CDR2 YDEGEE. Trimming took 3 bases from V and 8 from J, leaving 5 bases between them.

This clone has more than one count but fewer than ten. The chain joins TRBV6-6 to TRBJ1-2, with D possibly being TRBD1 (5 bases). The CDR3 length is 12 residues. CDR1 is MNHNY and CDR2 is SVGAGI in the germline V gene (reference sequence). Deletions cut 6 bases from V and 8 bases from J, with 13 bases between. The CDR3 DNA is TGTGCCAGCAGCCTCCAGGGTAGCGGCTACACCTTC. Protein sequence: CASSLQGSGYTF.

This clone was counted a single time. This sequence joins TRBV30 and TRBJ1-5; D gene unclear. The CDR3 spans 13 residues. Trimming removed 2 bases at V and 0 bases at J, with 5 bases between. Germline CDR1 GTSNPN, CDR2 SVGIG (reference sequence). The CDR3 region has the DNA TGTGCCTGGAGTTTGAATAGCAATCAGCCCCAGCATTTT. It translates to CAWSLNSNQPQHF.

Sample share makes this clone medium-sized. The chain couples TRBV7-2 to TRBJ2-5; TRBD2 aligns across 10 bases. The V and J ends lost 0 bases and 2 bases, in that order; junction bases with no gene match: 3. The CDR3 contains 16 residues. The germline CDR1 and CDR2 sequences are SGHTA and FQGNSA. The CDR3, as DNA: TGTGCCAGCAGCTTAGCCCTAGCGGGGGCACAAGAGACCCAGTACTTC. Translated: CASSLALAGAQETQYF.

The V gene is TRBV7-8, the J gene TRBJ2-1, with D possibly being TRBD2 (5 bases). V lost 5 bases and J lost 4, with 15 bases in between. This CDR3 is 15 amino acids long. Germline CDR1 SGHVS, CDR2 FQNEAQ. CDR3 amino acids: CASSAVGGGYNEQFF. CDR3 DNA sequence: TGTGCCAGCAGCGCCGTCGGAGGCGGTTACAATGAGCAGTTCTTC.

The chain combines TRBV5-1 with TRBJ2-6; D gene ambiguous. Per germline, CDR1 SGHRS and CDR2 YFSETQ. The CDR3 is made up of 18 amino acids. The V gene lost 0 bases and the J gene lost 0 bases, with 13 bases spanning the gap. CDR3 loop: CASSLEYSPSSGANVLTF. DNA for the CDR3: TGCGCCAGCAGCTTGGAGTACAGTCCCAGCTCTGGGGCCAACGTCCTGACTTTC.

The chain carries TRBV5-1 and TRBJ2-1; possibly TRBD1 or TRBD2 for D (5 bases each). The CDR3 spans 15 residues. V was pared by 3 bases and J by 6 bases, with 16 bases between. Germline CDR1 SGHRS, CDR2 YFSETQ. DNA of the CDR3: TGCGCCAGCAGCTCCGGACCAACGAGGGGCAATGAGCAGTTCTTC. Protein sequence: CASSSGPTRGNEQFF.

The chain combines TRBV30 with TRBJ2-2, with D possibly TRBD2 on 6 matching bases. This CDR3 has 11 residues. Germline V gene data show CDR1 as GTSNPN and CDR2 as SVGIG (reference sequence). The ends were cut back, 6 bases at V and 6 bases at J, with 8 bases in the middle. Here the CDR3 reads CACPGAGELFF. The CDR3 coding sequence is TGTGCCTGCCCGGGGGCCGGGGAGCTGTTTTTT.

This clone is a singleton in its sample. The CDR3 bases are TGCGCCAGCAGCCAGAGGGGAAGGAGGGGGGTGAGGGAAGGCTACACCTTC. It is translated as CASSQRGRRGVREGYTF. The J gene is TRBJ1-2, the V gene TRBV4-1, with D tentatively TRBD1 (6 bases). Germline V lookup: CDR1 MGHRA, CDR2 YSYEKL. The CDR3 extends over 17 amino acids. V was clipped by 3 bases and J by 8 bases, with 25 bases between them.

This clone was seen more than once but under ten times. The chain has TRBV28 and TRBJ2-4; 10 positions match TRBD1. The ends lost 4 bases at V and 2 bases at J; junction bases unmatched: 5. The CDR3 extends over 16 amino acids. Germline values: CDR1 MDHEN, CDR2 SYDVKM. The CDR3 spells CASSSAGQGSKNIQYF. The CDR3 DNA follows: TGTGCCAGCAGTTCCGCGGGACAGGGGTCCAAAAACATTCAGTACTTC.

This clone came up once. The V call is TRBV19, the J call TRBJ2-7, with 9 bases identical to TRBD1. J gave up 6 bases and V 5 bases, and 17 bases lay outside the gene matches. The CDR3 extends over 17 amino acids. Germline V lookup: CDR1 LNHDA, CDR2 SQIVND (reference sequence). CDR3 DNA sequence: TGTGCCAGTAGTGTCGGGACAGGGAGGTCGATCGCCTCCGAGCAGTACTTC. Amino acid sequence: CASSVGTGRSIASEQYF.

The chain recombines TRBV7-9 with TRBJ2-3; D uncertain. Trimming stripped 1 base from V and 0 bases from J, with 11 bases between. Germline V gene sequence: CDR1 SEHNR, CDR2 FQNEAQ (reference sequence). The CDR3 is 16 residues long. Here the CDR3 reads CASSLGLQTSTDTQYF. The CDR3 coding sequence is TGTGCCAGCAGCTTAGGGCTCCAAACTAGCACAGATACGCAGTATTTT.

V and J are TRBV9 and TRBJ2-2; TRBD1 matches at 9 bases. Trimming took 4 bases from V and 2 from J; bases not matched to a gene: 6. The CDR3 is made up of 16 amino acids. Germline CDR1 reads SGDLS; CDR2 reads YYNGEE. This chain's CDR3 is CASSISGQGNTGELFF. Written as DNA, the CDR3 is TGTGCCAGCAGCATCTCGGGACAGGGAAACACCGGGGAGCTGTTTTTT.

The V call is TRBV5-4, the J call TRBJ2-7; 7 bases line up with TRBD2. The ends lost 0 bases at V and 0 bases at J; junction bases unmatched: 3. The CDR3 contains 15 residues. The germline V gene encodes CDR1 SGHNT and CDR2 YYREEE (reference sequence). CDR3 residues: CASSLAGGGSYEQYF. CDR3 coding DNA: TGTGCCAGCAGCTTGGCAGGCGGGGGCTCCTACGAGCAGTACTTC.